The present T cell receptor (beta chain) was sequenced within a study of T cells in Graves' hyperthyroidism and ophthalmopathy. Overall study findings and caveats: Ophthalmopathy was distinguished from stable hyperthyroidism by 13 V-J signatures. In the blood, most expanded thyroid clonotypes above 0.001 appeared as well.

This clonotype was counted ten times or more. No antigen is known for it. The V end lost 0 bases, the J end lost 4 bases, and 6 bases lay between the germline ends. CDR1 is SGHNT, CDR2 YENEEA, per germline. This CDR3 has 13 amino acids. Exclusion of a patient resulted from uncontrolled infection, other autoimmune disease, pregnancy or lactation. Amplified TCR beta CDR3 regions came from RNA transcripts. TCR CDR3 regions were first amplified by RT-PCR with HTBI primers. A single record per CDR3 protein comes from TCRdb applying MiXCR to the multiplex PCR reads. In the table there are approximately 360,000 distinct CDR3 sequences, approximately 25% of which are singletons.

The sequence derives from a man in his fifties with Graves' hyperthyroidism. Sequencing input: blood. The chain joins TRBV11-3 to TRBJ2-5; D may be TRBD1 (5 bases). The CDR3 sequence is CASSLEGLETQYF. The CDR3 bases are TGTGCCAGCAGCTTAGAGGGGCTAGAGACCCAGTACTTC.